In its sample, the clone carrying this T cell receptor beta chain was seen a few times. Its target is not known. Staining for CD45RO/CCR7/CD25/CD127/CD95/CD27 allowed sorting of CD4+ naive, central memory, regulatory and stem cell-like memory cells. Sequencing targeted expressed TCRB transcripts, as all isolated RNA had been reverse transcribed. TCRdb's table, derived via immunoSEQ multiplex PCR, lists solely in-frame clones and lacks some. This sample yields about 150,000 clones, of which about an eighth are seen a single time; about 1.3% belongs to the top ten. The entry originates in a study of beta chain features in type 1 diabetes. Across the study: Similarity in age, gender and cell yields was seen between patients and healthy donors. The study, taken as a whole, reports: In these data, an HLA type influence on TCRB rearrangement remained unresolved. Within each of all four CD4+ subsets, Type 1 diabetes patients had TCRB CDR3s that were moderately but significantly shorter. Relative to healthy donors, patients appeared to have naive, central memory and Treg TCRB repertoires that were more similar.

The CDR3 loop spans 14 amino acids. The germline V gene has CDR1 SGHRS and CDR2 YFSETQ. Between the trimmed V and J ends, which lost 3 bases and 4 bases, there was a span of 12 bases. V and J are TRBV5-1 and TRBJ2-3, with a tentative D call TRBD2 (5 bases). This receptor was identified in a man aged 18 to 35 with type 1 diabetes. The sequencing sample was made of central memory CD4+ T cells from blood. The CDR3 is CASSSGLFPDTQYF. In nucleotides, the CDR3 is TGCGCCAGCAGCTCCGGACTCTTTCCAGATACGCAGTATTTT.